This T cell receptor beta chain was recovered during a study of beta chain features in type 1 diabetes. Study in general: Across all samples, roughly 100,000,000 sorted cells were examined.

This clone turned up a few times. The study reverse transcribed the entire isolated RNA, so it sequenced expressed TCRB transcripts. Sequencing was performed with immunoSEQ multiplex PCR; in TCRdb, only in-frame clones are kept and a portion is missing. Of about half a million clones in the sample, around 10% are singletons; the top ten hold about 0.045%. The origin of this receptor is a woman between 18 and 29 years old in good health. The sample consisted of naive CD4+ T cells from blood.

CDR3 protein: CASSHLQAGLESTEAFF. The DNA for the CDR3 is TGTGCCAGCAGCCACCTTCAGGCCGGGTTAGAGAGCACTGAAGCTTTCTTT. The chain recombines TRBV14 with TRBJ1-1, with D uncertain. The CDR3 length is 17 residues. Trimming stripped 3 bases from V and 4 bases from J, with 21 bases between. Germline values: CDR1 SGHDN, CDR2 FVKESK.